The T cell receptor beta chain described here comes from a study of T cell responses to AZD1222 COVID-19 vaccine. Study-level points and caveats: Spike-specific TCR breadth and depth were elevated following two AZD1222 doses.

The CDR3 runs 14 residues. V lost 5 bases, J lost 1 base, and 8 bases lay in between. Germline values: CDR1 KGHSH, CDR2 LQKENI. The method was immunoSEQ multiplex PCR; TCRdb's version includes in-frame clones alone and lacks a portion of them. Of about 120,000 clones detected, about 90% appear once; the ten largest clones hold around 15%. Comments on this clone: As yet, its antigen is unknown.

The chain is built from TRBV18 and TRBJ2-2; weak D call: TRBD1 (5 bases). This clonotype was obtained from an adult in good health. Sequencing was performed on peripheral blood, taken on day 0 of AZD1222 vaccination. DNA of the CDR3: TGTGCCAGCTCAGAACAGGAGAACACCGGGGAGCTGTTTTTT. Amino acid sequence: CASSEQENTGELFF.